Listed here are 5 T cell receptor beta chains from one sample, sequenced in a study of OX40 agonist ivuxolimab in advanced cancers. Clones were sequenced by immunoSEQ multiplex PCR, and TCRdb holds only the in-frame ones, with some missing. This table holds approximately 62,000 clones, roughly 90% found once. The specimen comprised CD4+ or CD8+ T cells sorted from blood, sampled in a trial of the OX40 agonist ivuxolimab. The receptors shown here come from an adult with an advanced solid tumor such as melanoma, head and neck, liver or kidney cancer.

V and J are TRBV5-1 and TRBJ2-1; TRBD1 matches 11 bases. Germline lookup yields CDR1 SGHRS and CDR2 YFSETQ. The trim removed 0 bases at V and 13 bases at J, leaving 12 bases unmatched. The CDR3 is made up of 16 amino acids. This chain's CDR3 is CASSLAAGTGGVVQFF. CDR3 sequence (DNA): TGCGCCAGCAGCTTGGCCGCCGGGACAGGGGGAGTAGTACAGTTCTTC.

The genes are TRBV19 and TRBJ1-2; D call uncertain. The CDR3 loop spans 14 amino acids. The V end lost 5 bases, the J end lost 6 bases, and 16 bases lay between the germline ends. CDR1 is LNHDA and CDR2 is SQIVND in the germline V gene (reference sequence). CDR3 loop: CASSPSQGLDGYTF. The CDR3, as DNA: TGTGCCAGTAGTCCTTCTCAAGGGTTGGATGGCTACACCTTC.

The gene calls are TRBV28 and TRBJ2-7, with TRBD1 matching 8 bases. The CDR3 sequence is 15 residues long. V was pared by 6 bases and J by 3 bases, with 10 bases of the junction left unmatched. Germline CDR1 and CDR2: MDHEN and SYDVKM. The CDR3 DNA reads TGTGCCAGCAGCTCCGGGGTCGGACAGGGCTACGAGCAGTACTTC. Translated: CASSSGVGQGYEQYF. The full variable domain, with the rest looked up from reference TRBV28 and TRBJ2-7, is DVKVTQSSRYLVKRTGEKVFLECVQDMDHENMFWYRQDPGLGLRLIYFSYDVKMKEKGDIPEGYSVSREKKERFSLILESASTNQTSMYLCASSSGVGQGYEQYFGPGTRLTVT.

This sequence joins TRBV28 and TRBJ2-3; 10 bases agree with TRBD1. This CDR3 region has 15 residues. Germline V gene sequence: CDR1 MDHEN, CDR2 SYDVKM. The V segment lost 4 bases and the J segment 4 bases; nucleotides outside the gene matches: 5. The DNA of the CDR3 is TGTGCCAGCAGTTCCAGGGACAGGGGTGCAGATACGCAGTATTTT. Amino acid sequence: CASSSRDRGADTQYF.

V gene TRBV5-4 combines with J gene TRBJ2-1; 9 positions agree with TRBD2. The CDR3 totals 16 residues. Germline V CDR1 and CDR2: SGHNT, YYREEE (reference sequence). V gave up 3 bases and J gave up 6 bases; unmatched junction bases: 10. CDR3 residues: CASSSPGTSLSNEQFF. For the CDR3, the DNA is TGTGCCAGCAGCTCCCCCGGGACTAGCTTATCCAATGAGCAGTTCTTC.